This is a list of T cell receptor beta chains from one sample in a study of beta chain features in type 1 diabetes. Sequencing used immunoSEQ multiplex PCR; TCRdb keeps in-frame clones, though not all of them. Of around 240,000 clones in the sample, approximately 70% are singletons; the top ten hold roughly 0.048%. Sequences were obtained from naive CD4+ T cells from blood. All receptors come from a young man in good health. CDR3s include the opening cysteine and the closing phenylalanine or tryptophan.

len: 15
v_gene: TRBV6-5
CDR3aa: CASRLRQGNTGELFF

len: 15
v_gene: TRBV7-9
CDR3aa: CASSQGHTGANVLTF

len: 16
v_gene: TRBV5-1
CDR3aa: CASSLPGTGGVETQYF

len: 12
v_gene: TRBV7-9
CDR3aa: CASNTPGTEAFF

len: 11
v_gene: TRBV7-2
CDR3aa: CASSYYNEQFF

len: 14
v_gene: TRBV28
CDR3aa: CASTSASGPYEQYF

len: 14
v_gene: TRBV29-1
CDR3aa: CSVQGAGGSDTQYF

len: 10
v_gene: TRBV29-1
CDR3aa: CSARNEKLFF

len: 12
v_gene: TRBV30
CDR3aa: CAWSLGTHGYTF

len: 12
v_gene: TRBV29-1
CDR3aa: CSVRGGANVLTF

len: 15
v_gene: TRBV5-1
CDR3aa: CASSLATGVHNEQFF

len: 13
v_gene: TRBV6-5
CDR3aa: CASSSPAWGEQYF

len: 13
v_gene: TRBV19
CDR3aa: CASSSRTDTEAFF

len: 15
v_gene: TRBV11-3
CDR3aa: CASSLDGGRGNEQFF

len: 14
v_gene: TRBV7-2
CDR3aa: CASSLEGMSYEQYF

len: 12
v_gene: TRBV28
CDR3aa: CASSLSTGELFF

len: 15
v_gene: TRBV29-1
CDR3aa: CSVEDRTGRRYGYTF

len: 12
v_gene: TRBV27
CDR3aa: CASSLQGDTQYF

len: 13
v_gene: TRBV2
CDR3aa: CASSEGDTGELFF

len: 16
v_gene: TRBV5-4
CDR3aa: CASSFPGTSSTETQYF

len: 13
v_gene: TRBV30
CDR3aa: CAWSGARTDTQYF

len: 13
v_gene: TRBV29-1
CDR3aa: CSTLQGVPETQYF

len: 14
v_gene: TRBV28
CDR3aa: CASSLGTATGELFF

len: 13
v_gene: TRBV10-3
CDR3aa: CAISGLTGYEQYF

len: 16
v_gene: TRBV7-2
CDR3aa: CASSSFGLAGGEEQFF

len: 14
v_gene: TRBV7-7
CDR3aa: CASSPTRSYNEQFF

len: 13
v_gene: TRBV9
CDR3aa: CASSVETMGEQYF

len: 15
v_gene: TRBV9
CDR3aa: CASSVGIEERYEQYF

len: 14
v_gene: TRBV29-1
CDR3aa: CSVATSGWRYEQYF

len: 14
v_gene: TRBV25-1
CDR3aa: CASGVGVSPYEQYF

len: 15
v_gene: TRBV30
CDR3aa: CAWSPGLAGPYEQYF

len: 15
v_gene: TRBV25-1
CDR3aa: CASIPAGGITGELFF

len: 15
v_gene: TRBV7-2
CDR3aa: CASSLKSGPGKTQYF

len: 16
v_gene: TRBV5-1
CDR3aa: CASSFGGRVNTGELFF

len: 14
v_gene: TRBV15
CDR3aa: CATSPGTSNTEAFF

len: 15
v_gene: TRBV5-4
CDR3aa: CASTLMGQKTGELFF

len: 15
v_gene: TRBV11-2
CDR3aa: CASSPQGARREKLFF

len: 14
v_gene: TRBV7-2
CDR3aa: CASSSQGSRDTQYF

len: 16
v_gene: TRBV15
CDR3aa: CATSRDRGLSYNEQFF

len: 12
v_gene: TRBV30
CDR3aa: CAWSSRQETQYF

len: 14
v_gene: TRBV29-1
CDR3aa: CSFKAQSANTEAFF